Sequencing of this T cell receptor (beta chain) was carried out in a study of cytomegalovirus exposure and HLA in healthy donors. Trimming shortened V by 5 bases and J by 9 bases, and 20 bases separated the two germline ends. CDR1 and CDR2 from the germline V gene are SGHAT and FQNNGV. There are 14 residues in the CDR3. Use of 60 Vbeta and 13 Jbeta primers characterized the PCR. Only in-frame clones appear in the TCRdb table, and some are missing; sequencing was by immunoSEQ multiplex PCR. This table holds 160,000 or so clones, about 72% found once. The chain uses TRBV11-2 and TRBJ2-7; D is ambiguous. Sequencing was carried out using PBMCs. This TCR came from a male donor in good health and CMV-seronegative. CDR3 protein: CASSPPAPRGWQYF. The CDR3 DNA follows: TGTGCCAGCAGCCCCCCGGCCCCTAGAGGATGGCAGTACTTC.